This T cell receptor (beta chain) was documented in a study of blood T cell repertoires in COVID-19. Study-wide context: T cells, B-cell-depleted T cells, or PBMCs supplied cDNA or gDNA.

Sequenced by immunoSEQ multiplex PCR; TCRdb stores in-frame clones only, minus some. Of over 120,000 clones in the sample, 86% were seen once. The germline gives CDR1 MDHEN, CDR2 SYDVKM. The CDR3 length is 14 residues. The ends lost 4 bases at V and 5 bases at J; junction bases unmatched: 6. This TCR came from a man aged 50-59 years who had recovered from COVID-19. What was sequenced was PBMCs or T cells enriched from blood (not recorded which). V gene TRBV28 combines with J gene TRBJ1-2; 8 bases are a match to TRBD1. The CDR3 loop reads CASSSIGQGYGYTF. The CDR3 DNA reads as TGTGCCAGCAGTTCAATTGGACAGGGTTATGGCTACACCTTC.